This note documents a single TCR beta chain sequence. This specimen belongs to a study of blood T cell repertoires in COVID-19. Study overall: Collection of acute and convalescent COVID-19 samples took place in the United States, Italy and Spain.

Using immunoSEQ multiplex PCR, the repertoire was profiled, and TCRdb retains in-frame clones only, with some absent. This table holds 120,000 to 150,000 clones, roughly 84% found once. Germline assignment: CDR1 SGHAT and CDR2 FQNNGV. Trimming took 5 bases from V and 4 from J, leaving 21 bases between them. The CDR3 length is 17 residues. The specimen was peripheral blood. The V call is TRBV11-2, the J call TRBJ1-3; no clear D gene. The sequence derives from a human donor in a cohort sampled during active COVID-19. The chain's CDR3 is CASSKSPGRGGGNTIYF. The CDR3 DNA reads TGTGCCAGCAGCAAATCACCTGGCCGGGGAGGCGGAAACACCATATATTTT.